The 26 T cell receptor beta chains presented below share a single source sample, sequenced in a study of shared clonotypes between healthy human individuals. Sequencing was performed with immunoSEQ multiplex PCR; in TCRdb, only in-frame clones are kept and a portion is missing. The sample shows roughly 380,000 clones, 95% to 97% of them seen only once. The specimen was memory CD8+ T cells sorted from blood. Specified subset: CD45RO+ cells pooled with CCR7-negative TemRA cells. The source is a young man in good health.

The chain recombines TRBV4-1 with TRBJ2-1, with a possible D match to TRBD2 (6 bases). Trimming shortened V by 4 bases and J by 4 bases, and 17 bases separated the two germline ends. The CDR3 spans 16 residues. Germline V lookup: CDR1 MGHRA, CDR2 YSYEKL. CDR3 in DNA: TGCGCCAGCAGCCCACGGCCGGGACTCATATACAATGAGCAGTTCTTC. It codes for CASSPRPGLIYNEQFF.

The chain employs TRBV27 and TRBJ2-2, with 11 nucleotides matching TRBD1. Trimming cost V 6 bases and J 6 bases; bases outside gene matches: 6. The CDR3 runs 15 residues. Germline-derived CDR1 and CDR2 are MNHEY and SMNVEV (reference sequence). The CDR3 sequence: CASRSGTGGSGELFF. CDR3 nucleotides: TGTGCCAGCAGGTCCGGGACAGGGGGGTCCGGGGAGCTGTTTTTT.

This clone was picked up one time. The chain employs TRBV28 and TRBJ2-7; D is ambiguous. The germline gives CDR1 MDHEN, CDR2 SYDVKM. V lost 5 bases to trimming and J lost 2 bases, with 16 bases between them. The CDR3 has 15 residues. The CDR3 DNA is TGTGCCAGCAGTGAGGCTGGCAGGAATACCTACGAGCAGTACTTC. Its protein product is CASSEAGRNTYEQYF. Full variable domain (outside the CDR3, taken from reference TRBV28 and TRBJ2-7): DVKVTQSSRYLVKRTGEKVFLECVQDMDHENMFWYRQDPGLGLRLIYFSYDVKMKEKGDIPEGYSVSREKKERFSLILESASTNQTSMYLCASSEAGRNTYEQYFGPGTRLTVT.

The V gene is TRBV10-2, the J gene TRBJ1-5, with D uncertain. V lost 7 bases, J lost 4 bases, and 11 bases lay in between. CDR3 length: 13 residues. Germline V gene sequence: CDR1 WSHSY, CDR2 SAAADI. The CDR3 loop reads CASTPTHNQPQHF. The CDR3 DNA is TGCGCCAGCACGCCGACTCATAATCAGCCCCAGCATTTT.

This rearrangement joins TRBV11-2 to TRBJ1-1; D uncertain. Germline V gives CDR1 SGHAT, CDR2 FQNNGV. This CDR3 spans 13 amino acids. The V end lost 5 bases, the J end lost 4 bases, and 11 bases lay between the germline ends. Here the CDR3 reads CASSLLGGTEAFF. CDR3 sequence (DNA): TGTGCCAGCAGCCTCCTTGGTGGCACTGAAGCTTTCTTT.

The gene calls are TRBV7-3 and TRBJ2-1, with D tentatively TRBD1 or TRBD2 (5 bases each). The CDR3 length is 13 residues. Germline assignment: CDR1 SGHTA and CDR2 FQGTGA. With 5 bases removed from V and 10 bases from J, the gap between germline ends came to 15 bases. CDR3 DNA sequence: TGTGCCAGCAGCATCGCGGAGCGGACAGAGCAGTTCTTC. This gives the protein CASSIAERTEQFF.

This clone was seen a single time. The V and J genes are TRBV15 and TRBJ2-3; 7 nucleotides match TRBD2. Germline lookup yields CDR1 LNHNV and CDR2 YYDKDF (reference sequence). CDR3 length: 17 amino acids. Trimming at V came to 0 bases and at J to 0 bases, leaving 6 bases not matched to a gene. In nucleotides, the CDR3 is TGTGCCACCAGCAGAGATAAGGGGACTAAGAGCACAGATACGCAGTATTTT. It is translated as CATSRDKGTKSTDTQYF.

V gene TRBV27 combines with J gene TRBJ2-7; 8 bases align to TRBD2. The CDR3 is made up of 15 amino acids. Germline assignment: CDR1 MNHEY and CDR2 SMNVEV (reference sequence). The ends lost 8 bases at V and 4 bases at J; junction bases unmatched: 13. CDR3 residues: CASRVGREAPYEQYF. The CDR3 region has the DNA TGTGCCAGCCGCGTTGGGCGGGAGGCCCCATACGAGCAGTACTTC.

The chain combines TRBV28 with TRBJ1-2; possibly TRBD1 for D (6 bases). Trimming left V 5 bases short and J 11 bases short, with 12 bases between. The CDR3 extends over 11 amino acids. Germline V gene lookup returns CDR1 MDHEN and CDR2 SYDVKM. CDR3 sequence (DNA): TGTGCCAGCAGTCTCAGGGGTCCATACACCTTC. This gives the protein CASSLRGPYTF.

This sequence joins TRBV6-4 and TRBJ1-2; the match to TRBD1 covers 8 bases. Germline lookup yields CDR1 MRHNA and CDR2 SNTAGT. The CDR3 is made up of 16 amino acids. Germline trimming cut 9 bases from V and 3 bases from J; bases unmatched to any gene: 15. This CDR3 is CAREIRGQRFDYGYTF. CDR3 bases: TGTGCCAGAGAAATCAGGGGGCAAAGGTTTGACTATGGCTACACCTTC.

This chain joins TRBV19 and TRBJ1-5; perhaps TRBD1 as D (5 bases). Trimming removed 5 bases at V and 5 bases at J, with 16 bases between. Per the germline V gene, CDR1 is LNHDA and CDR2 is SQIVND (reference sequence). The CDR3 has 15 amino acids. The CDR3 reads CASSSGDRFDQPQHF. The CDR3 DNA follows: TGTGCCAGTAGTTCTGGGGACCGCTTTGATCAGCCCCAGCATTTT.

This clone has a handful of counts. The CDR3 spells CASSMWTGAFDQPQHF. For the CDR3, the DNA is TGTGCCAGTAGTATGTGGACAGGGGCTTTCGATCAGCCCCAGCATTTT. This chain joins TRBV19 and TRBJ1-5; TRBD1 aligns across 9 bases. V dropped 3 bases and J dropped 5; count of bases not matched to a gene: 8. Germline lookup yields CDR1 LNHDA and CDR2 SQIVND (reference sequence). The CDR3 runs 16 residues. Looking up the rest from reference TRBV19 and TRBJ1-5 gives the full variable domain: DGGITQSPKYLFRKEGQNVTLSCEQNLNHDAMYWYRQDPGQGLRLIYYSQIVNDFQKGDIAEGYSVSREKKESFPLTVTSAQKNPTAFYLCASSMWTGAFDQPQHFGDGTRLSIL.

J is TRBJ1-2 and V is TRBV10-3, with D possibly being TRBD1 (5 bases). The V end was cut by 8 bases, the J end by 7 bases, with 20 bases between. The CDR3 length is 14 residues. The germline CDR1 and CDR2 sequences are ENHRY and SYGVKD. The CDR3 DNA sequence: TGTGCCATCCGCAGGGCGACCTTTCCGGGTGGCTACACCTTC. Protein sequence: CAIRRATFPGGYTF.

The chain links TRBV4-1 to TRBJ1-5; possibly TRBD1 for D (5 bases). The V end was cut by 0 bases, the J end by 4 bases, with 7 bases between. Looked up from germline, CDR1 is MGHRA and CDR2 is YSYEKL. The CDR3 sequence is 14 residues long. The CDR3 DNA sequence: TGCGCCAGCAGCCAAGATTGGGGGAATCAGCCCCAGCATTTT. Its translation is CASSQDWGNQPQHF.

V gene TRBV28 combines with J gene TRBJ1-2; TRBD1 matches 9 bases. Trimming cost V 2 bases and J 6 bases; bases outside gene matches: 10. The CDR3 is made up of 16 amino acids. Germline assignment: CDR1 MDHEN and CDR2 SYDVKM. This chain's CDR3 is CASSLGLGQGRNGYTF. The CDR3 DNA is TGTGCCAGCAGTTTAGGTCTCGGACAGGGGAGGAATGGCTACACCTTC.

V usage is TRBV6-5 and J usage is TRBJ1-2; no clear D gene. The CDR3 runs 12 residues. CDR1 and CDR2 from the germline V gene are MNHEY and SVGAGI. The V gene lost 4 bases and the J gene lost 2 bases, with 5 bases spanning the gap. The chain's CDR3 is CASSSLNYGYTF. For the CDR3, the DNA is TGTGCCAGCAGTTCCCTGAACTATGGCTACACCTTC.

This clone was observed a single time. This chain links TRBV27 with TRBJ2-7, with TRBD2 matching 11 bases. CDR1 MNHEY and CDR2 SMNVEV come from the germline V gene (reference sequence). Trimming cost V 8 bases and J 4 bases; bases outside gene matches: 4. CDR3 length equals 13 residues. The CDR3 spells CASGSSGRYEQYF. DNA for the CDR3: TGTGCCAGCGGATCTAGCGGGAGGTACGAGCAGTACTTC.

In regard to this clone: Other DNA sequences within the sample encode an identical CDR3. The gene calls are TRBV30 and TRBJ1-2, with D unresolved. There are 13 residues in the CDR3. CDR1 is GTSNPN and CDR2 is SVGIG in the germline V gene (reference sequence). Trimming removed 0 bases from V and 2 bases from J, with 7 bases in between. CDR3 DNA sequence: TGTGCCTGGAGTGTTAGACAAAACTATGGCTACACCTTC. Translating gives CAWSVRQNYGYTF.

This chain connects TRBV10-3 to TRBJ1-6; 7 bases match TRBD1. This CDR3 spans 16 amino acids. Germline-derived CDR1 and CDR2 are ENHRY and SYGVKD. V lost 1 base, J lost 5 bases, and 5 bases stayed unmatched. The CDR3 nucleotides are TGTGCCATCAGTGAGTTAGGGAGGGGGCATAATTCACCCCTCCACTTT. Amino acid sequence: CAISELGRGHNSPLHF.

This clone was seen only a few times. This specimen includes other DNA sequences encoding the same CDR3. This rearrangement joins TRBV5-1 to TRBJ2-5; D gene unclear. The V gene lost 4 bases and the J gene lost 2 bases, with 3 bases spanning the gap. Germline V gene lookup returns CDR1 SGHRS and CDR2 YFSETQ. The CDR3 runs to 11 residues. DNA of the CDR3: TGCGCCAGCAGCCGGCAAGAGACCCAGTACTTC. This translates into CASSRQETQYF. The whole variable domain, filled in from reference TRBV5-1 and TRBJ2-5, reads KAGVTQTPRYLIKTRGQQVTLSCSPISGHRSVSWYQQTPGQGLQFLFEYFSETQRNKGNFPGRFSGRQFSNSRSEMNVSTLELGDSALYLCASSRQETQYFGPGTRLLVL.

V and J are TRBV18 and TRBJ1-1; 10 bases are shared with TRBD1. The CDR3 has 16 amino acids. J was trimmed by 3 bases and V by 2 bases; bases with no gene match: 6. Germline V gene sequence: CDR1 KGHSH, CDR2 LQKENI. CDR3 region: CASSPRQGAGDTEAFF. CDR3 coding DNA: TGTGCCAGCTCACCAAGACAGGGGGCAGGCGACACTGAAGCTTTCTTT. Full variable domain (remainder filled in from reference TRBV18 and TRBJ1-1): NAGVMQNPRHLVRRRGQEARLRCSPMKGHSHVYWYRQLPEEGLKFMVYLQKENIIDESGMPKERFSAEFPKEGPSILRIQQVVRGDSAAYFCASSPRQGAGDTEAFFGQGTRLTVV.

This clone was seen a handful of times. The chain joins TRBV5-1 to TRBJ2-2; D possibly corresponds to TRBD2 (5 bases). Germline CDR1 reads SGHRS; CDR2 reads YFSETQ. V lost 0 bases to trimming and J lost 6 bases, with 24 bases between them. This CDR3 contains 19 residues. This chain's CDR3 is CASSLAWAGGPWYAGELFF. In nucleotides, the CDR3 is TGCGCCAGCAGCTTGGCCTGGGCGGGCGGGCCCTGGTACGCCGGGGAGCTGTTTTTT.

This sequence joins TRBV20-1 and TRBJ1-3; no definite D call. Germline V gene lookup returns CDR1 DFQATT and CDR2 SNEGSKA (reference sequence). The V gene lost 6 bases and the J gene lost 11 bases, with 14 bases spanning the gap. This CDR3 spans 11 amino acids. The CDR3 protein is CSAKIREAIYF. For the CDR3, the DNA is TGCAGTGCGAAGATACGGGAAGCCATATATTTT.

V is TRBV5-1 and J is TRBJ2-3, with D perhaps given as TRBD1 or TRBD2 (5 bases each). The CDR3 is 14 residues long. CDR1 SGHRS and CDR2 YFSETQ come from the germline V gene. The V gene lost 7 bases and the J gene lost 0 bases, with 12 bases spanning the gap. CDR3 in amino acids: CASAEGSSTDTQYF. CDR3 bases: TGCGCCAGCGCCGAGGGGTCTAGCACAGATACGCAGTATTTT.

The chain recombines TRBV13 with TRBJ2-5; the match to TRBD2 covers 10 bases. The V segment lost 2 bases and the J segment 3 bases; nucleotides outside the gene matches: 0. Germline CDR1 PRHDT, CDR2 FYEKMQ (reference sequence). This CDR3 contains 14 residues. The DNA for the CDR3 is TGTGCCAGCAGCTTACTAGCGGGAGAAGAGACCCAGTACTTC. Translation: CASSLLAGEETQYF.

The CDR3, as DNA: TGTGCCAGCAGCTTGGGAGGGGGCGGTAATGATAAGCAGTTCTTC. It codes for CASSLGGGGNDKQFF. The chain links TRBV5-6 to TRBJ2-1, with 7 bases aligning to TRBD1. V lost 0 bases and J lost 11; bases outside the gene matches: 11. This CDR3 has 15 residues. Per germline, CDR1 SGHDT and CDR2 YYEEEE.